One and the same sample provided the 8 T cell receptor beta chains below, sequenced in a study of spatial heterogeneity in lung cancer. Regarding the study as a whole: The number of expanded tumor alpha and beta chains correlated with mutation number.

Regarding time point: sample taken at primary tumor resection. No antigen is known for these receptors. Each CDR3 protein gets one entry after TCRdb re-called the 5' RACE reads with MiXCR. In the table there are approximately 9,500 distinct CDR3 sequences, more than 10% of which are singletons. Sample: lung tumor tissue, taken at surgery. These TCRs come from a male donor with early-stage non-small cell lung cancer.

This clonotype came up many times. This beta chain slipped into a library made for alpha chains as a stray read, so its size is not meaningful. The chain joins TRBV29-1 to TRBJ2-1; 9 bases agree with TRBD2. This CDR3 region has 14 residues. Germline trimming cut 4 bases from V and 4 bases from J; bases unmatched to any gene: 5. CDR1 and CDR2 from the germline V gene are SQVTM and ANQGSEA. The chain's CDR3 is CSVAPLAGYNEQFF. The CDR3 DNA follows: TGCAGCGTTGCCCCCCTAGCGGGGTACAATGAGCAGTTCTTC.

At least ten counts were recorded for this clonotype. Because the library targeted alpha chains, this beta chain is an off-target read whose size means little. The chain combines TRBV20-1 with TRBJ2-3; 12 nucleotides agree with TRBD2. The CDR3 loop spans 15 amino acids. Per germline, CDR1 DFQATT and CDR2 SNEGSKA (reference sequence). V shed 6 bases, J shed 3 bases, and the junction held 7 bases outside the gene matches. The CDR3 DNA is TGCAGTGCGTGGACTAGCGGGATGCAGACAGATACGCAGTATTTT. It encodes CSAWTSGMQTDTQYF.

This clonotype was recorded many times. The library was prepared for alpha chains; this beta chain is a stray read, so its frequency means little. This rearrangement joins TRBV7-2 to TRBJ2-1, with TRBD2 matching over 8 bases. Germline V gene lookup returns CDR1 SGHTA and CDR2 FQGNSA. This CDR3 region has 16 residues. V lost 5 bases, J lost 6 bases, and 12 bases stayed unmatched. CDR3 DNA sequence: TGTGCCAGCAGCCCCTCGGGGGGGCCGAGTATCAATGAGCAGTTCTTC. It yields the protein CASSPSGGPSINEQFF.

To note about this clonotype: A library made for alpha chains picked up this beta chain off target, so its size means little. The chain recombines TRBV3-1 with TRBJ2-7; TRBD2 matches 7 bases. The V and J ends lost 4 bases and 2 bases, in that order; junction bases with no gene match: 11. CDR1 is LGHDT and CDR2 is YNNKEL in the germline V gene (reference sequence). The CDR3 runs 16 residues. CDR3 sequence reads: CASSPLSSGRTYEQYF. The CDR3 coding sequence is TGTGCCAGCAGCCCGCTGAGTAGCGGGCGTACCTACGAGCAGTACTTC.

This clonotype has more than one count but fewer than ten. This beta chain is off target for a library built for alpha chains, so its abundance means little. In DNA, the CDR3 is TGTGCCAGCAGTTTATTAAGGGGTACGAGGTCACCCCTCCACTTT. Protein product: CASSLLRGTRSPLHF. The chain has TRBV28 and TRBJ1-6; D may be TRBD1 (5 bases). V lost 1 base and J 10 bases, leaving 14 bases between the germline ends. The germline V gene encodes CDR1 MDHEN and CDR2 SYDVKM. This CDR3 spans 15 amino acids. The full variable domain, in which reference TRBV28 and TRBJ1-6 provide the parts outside the CDR3, is DVKVTQSSRYLVKRTGEKVFLECVQDMDHENMFWYRQDPGLGLRLIYFSYDVKMKEKGDIPEGYSVSREKKERFSLILESASTNQTSMYLCASSLLRGTRSPLHFGNGTRLTVT.

This clonotype is medium-sized in the sample. This beta chain came through as a stray read in a library set up for alpha chains, and its size says little. J is TRBJ2-3 and V is TRBV10-3; D is ambiguous. V gave up 7 bases and J gave up 1 base, with 12 bases separating them. The CDR3 is 14 residues long. Germline V lookup: CDR1 ENHRY, CDR2 SYGVKD. In DNA, the CDR3 is TGTGCCATCACGAATAGCACTCGCACAGATACGCAGTATTTT. It translates to CAITNSTRTDTQYF.

This clonotype has ten or more counts. Within a library made for alpha chains, this beta chain is off target, and its count is uninformative. The chain carries TRBV10-3 and TRBJ2-7; TRBD1 matches at 10 bases. This CDR3 region has 16 residues. Germline V gene sequence: CDR1 ENHRY, CDR2 SYGVKD. With 3 bases clipped from V and 1 base from J, the junction kept 6 bases outside the gene matches. This chain's CDR3 is CAISDPGQGPSYEQYF. The CDR3 DNA reads TGTGCCATCAGTGATCCGGGACAGGGGCCATCCTACGAGCAGTACTTC.

This clonotype was observed many times. In a library made to pick up alpha chains, this beta chain is a stray read with a size that means little. This sequence joins TRBV2 and TRBJ2-5; D is undetermined. The CDR3 runs 13 residues. The germline CDR1 and CDR2 sequences are SNHLY and FYNNEI. V was cut by 6 bases and J by 2 bases, with 10 bases left in between. As DNA, the CDR3 is TGTGCCAGCAGGTTCAGACCACAAGAGACCCAGTACTTC. It specifies CASRFRPQETQYF. Full variable domain (rest looked up from reference TRBV2 and TRBJ2-5): EPEVTQTPSHQVTQMGQEVILRCVPISNHLYFYWYRQILGQKVEFLVSFYNNEISEKSEIFDDQFSVERPDGSNFTLKIRSTKLEDSAMYFCASRFRPQETQYFGPGTRLLVL.